This T cell receptor beta chain emerged from a study of T-cell memory formation after mild COVID-19. This clonotype was found a few times. Its target is not known. Each CDR3 protein is one row after TCRdb ran MiXCR on the 5' RACE reads. This table has roughly 310,000 distinct CDR3 sequences, 15% to 20% appearing once. The germline V and J ends were trimmed by 4 bases and 3 bases, with 7 bases remaining between them. Germline CDR1 and CDR2: LGHDT and YNNKEL (reference sequence). The CDR3 has 14 amino acids. Study-wide results and limits: The SARS-CoV-2 specificity of second-wave clones reaching peak at day 37 remained unverified. Among clones contracting day 15 to 85, CD4/CD8 was balanced, whereas later expanders leaned CD4+. Detection of some responders pre-infection suggested pre-existing cross-reactive memory T cells participated. Contracting CD4+ clones were located mainly in CM and EM, and CD8+ clones in EMRA.

The sequence was obtained from a man between 18 and 29 years old who had mild COVID-19 (a few samples of this study predate the infection). Cell type and time point are not known. The sequencing sample was made of PBMCs or a T cell subset sorted from them (not recorded which). The V call is TRBV3-1, the J call TRBJ2-6; D gene unclear. The CDR3 here is CASSLSDGANVLTF. For the CDR3, the DNA is TGTGCCAGCAGCCTCAGCGATGGGGCCAACGTCCTGACTTTC.